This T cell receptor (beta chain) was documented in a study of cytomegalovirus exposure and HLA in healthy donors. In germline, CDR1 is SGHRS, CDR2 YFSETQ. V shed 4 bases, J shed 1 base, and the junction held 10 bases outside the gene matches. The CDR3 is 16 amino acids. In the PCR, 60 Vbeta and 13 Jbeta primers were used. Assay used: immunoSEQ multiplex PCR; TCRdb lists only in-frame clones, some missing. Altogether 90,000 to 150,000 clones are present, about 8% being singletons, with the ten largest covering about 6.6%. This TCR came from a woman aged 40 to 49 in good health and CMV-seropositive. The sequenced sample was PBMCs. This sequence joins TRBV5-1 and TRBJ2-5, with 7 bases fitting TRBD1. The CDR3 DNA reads TGCGCCAGCAGCCTGACAGGGTCCGGTGGCCAAGAGACCCAGTACTTC. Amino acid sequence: CASSLTGSGGQETQYF.